The next 14 T cell receptor beta chains were all read from a single sample in a study of human T cells and chemical hapten exposure. TCRdb re-called the RACE reads with MiXCR, one entry per CDR3 protein. The table records roughly 150,000 distinct CDR3 sequences, around a quarter of them present only once. Time point in this sample: patch test 3, about 24 weeks after DPC sensitization. Treatment: therapeutic diphenylcyclopropenone sensitization with weekly scalp DPC. This specimen consisted of whole blood, obtained in connection with sensitization to the hapten diphenylcyclopropenone (DPC). These receptors were collected from a woman between 18 and 29 years old with alopecia areata. Some clones in this sample may be carry-over from other donors' samples.

The rearrangement uses TRBV5-4 and TRBJ2-7; 7 bases line up with TRBD1. Trimming removed 3 bases from V and 3 bases from J; junction bases left unmatched: 9. CDR1 and CDR2 from the germline V gene are SGHNT and YYREEE (reference sequence). This CDR3 is 15 amino acids long. Written as DNA, the CDR3 is TGTGCCAGCAGCTCTGACAGGGCATCGGGCTACGAGCAGTACTTC. It is translated as CASSSDRASGYEQYF.

The V gene is TRBV6-5, the J gene TRBJ1-1; no reliable D call. The V gene's germline CDR1 is MNHEY and CDR2 SVGAGI. CDR3 length: 12 amino acids. V lost 5 bases to trimming and J lost 4 bases, with 8 bases between them. DNA of the CDR3: TGTGCCAGCAGTGACCTGGGCACTGAAGCTTTCTTT. This translates into CASSDLGTEAFF.

This rearrangement joins TRBV10-3 to TRBJ2-3, with D unresolved. This CDR3 has 16 amino acids. Germline CDR1 and CDR2: ENHRY and SYGVKD. V lost 0 bases to trimming and J lost 0 bases, with 10 bases between them. The CDR3 spells CAISESLVDSTDTQYF. The CDR3 nucleotides read TGTGCCATCAGTGAGTCGTTGGTCGATAGCACAGATACGCAGTATTTT.

This chain joins TRBV10-3 and TRBJ2-5; tentative D call: TRBD2 (5 bases). V was shortened by 2 bases and J by 1 base, with 8 bases between the two germline ends. The V gene's germline CDR1 is ENHRY and CDR2 SYGVKD. CDR3 length equals 14 residues. The CDR3 DNA sequence: TGTGCCATCAGTGAGGCTAGCAGCCAAGAGACCCAGTACTTC. As protein: CAISEASSQETQYF.

V usage is TRBV9 and J usage is TRBJ1-6; tentatively, D is TRBD1 (5 bases). The CDR3 consists of 14 residues. CDR1 SGDLS and CDR2 YYNGEE come from the germline V gene. V was pared by 1 base and J by 7 bases, with 9 bases between. The CDR3 nucleotides are TGTGCCAGCAGCGTACAGGGCACCAATTCACCCCTCCACTTT. Residues: CASSVQGTNSPLHF.

This clonotype was found a few times. V is TRBV10-3 and J is TRBJ1-2; 7 bases are shared with TRBD1. The CDR3 has 11 residues. Germline V CDR1 and CDR2: ENHRY, SYGVKD. The V segment lost 6 bases and the J segment 5 bases; nucleotides outside the gene matches: 0. CDR3 nucleotides: TGTGCCATCAGGACAGGGTATGGCTACACCTTC. Amino acids: CAIRTGYGYTF.

This clonotype was counted only a few times. The chain recombines TRBV18 with TRBJ1-6, with 12 bases fitting TRBD1. Germline assignment: CDR1 KGHSH and CDR2 LQKENI. This CDR3 is built from 15 residues. V lost 5 bases to trimming and J lost 6 bases; unmatched junction nucleotides: 2. The CDR3 DNA sequence: TGTGCCAGCTCAGCGGGACAGGGGGCTAATTCACCCCTCCACTTT. It yields the protein CASSAGQGANSPLHF. The entire variable domain, with the rest obtained from reference TRBV18 and TRBJ1-6, is as follows: NAGVMQNPRHLVRRRGQEARLRCSPMKGHSHVYWYRQLPEEGLKFMVYLQKENIIDESGMPKERFSAEFPKEGPSILRIQQVVRGDSAAYFCASSAGQGANSPLHFGNGTRLTVT.

This rearrangement joins TRBV20-1 to TRBJ2-5, with D unclear. Trimming cost V 5 bases and J 4 bases, with 14 bases left between them. The CDR3 consists of 13 residues. Germline values: CDR1 DFQATT, CDR2 SNEGSKA (reference sequence). The CDR3, as DNA: TGCAGTGCTCCTCTATATGGGATAGAGACCCAGTACTTC. This codes for CSAPLYGIETQYF.

This sequence joins TRBV7-2 and TRBJ1-5, with D possibly matching TRBD1 (5 bases). There are 12 residues in the CDR3. Germline lookup yields CDR1 SGHTA and CDR2 FQGNSA. V was shortened by 6 bases and J by 6 bases, with 9 bases between the two germline ends. CDR3 protein: CASRVQGQPQHF. CDR3 bases: TGTGCCAGCAGGGTCCAGGGTCAGCCCCAGCATTTT.

This clonotype showed up just a few times. The chain is built from TRBV20-1 and TRBJ2-3; TRBD2 agrees at 12 bases. This CDR3 region has 15 residues. Trimming cost V 4 bases and J 2 bases; bases outside gene matches: 4. Germline V gene sequence: CDR1 DFQATT, CDR2 SNEGSKA (reference sequence). CDR3 residues: CSAKTSGSNTDTQYF. CDR3 DNA sequence: TGCAGTGCTAAGACTAGCGGGAGTAACACAGATACGCAGTATTTT.

The chain uses TRBV5-8 and TRBJ1-5, with TRBD1 identical over 7 bases. CDR3 size: 14 residues. Germline CDR1 is SGHTS and CDR2 is YDEGEE. Unmatched junction bases numbered 8, after V lost 4 bases and J lost 7 bases. CDR3 sequence: CASSPTGVRQPQHF. In DNA form, the CDR3 reads TGTGCCAGCAGCCCTACAGGGGTAAGACAGCCCCAGCATTTT. Full variable domain (missing parts from reference TRBV5-8 and TRBJ1-5): EAGVTQSPTHLIKTRGQQATLRCSPISGHTSVYWYQQALGLGLQFLLWYDEGEERNRGNFPPRFSGRQFPNYSSELNVNALELEDSALYLCASSPTGVRQPQHFGDGTRLSIL.

This clonotype was counted at least ten times. This chain links TRBV6-1 with TRBJ1-1; D remains ambiguous. The V end was cut by 0 bases, the J end by 5 bases, with 16 bases between. There are 16 residues in the CDR3. Germline assignment: CDR1 MNHNS and CDR2 SASEGT. The CDR3 loop is CASSEARGLLLTEAFF. The CDR3 DNA follows: TGTGCCAGCAGTGAAGCAAGAGGTCTCCTTCTTACTGAAGCTTTCTTT.

DNA of the CDR3: TGTGCCAGCAGTTACGGCGTCGCCGGGGAAAAACTGTTTTTT. It yields the protein CASSYGVAGEKLFF. The genes are TRBV6-5 and TRBJ1-4, with D unclear. Germline CDR1 and CDR2: MNHEY and SVGAGI. Trimming removed 2 bases at V and 8 bases at J, with 12 bases between. The CDR3 runs to 14 residues.

The V and J genes are TRBV5-6 and TRBJ2-1; D possibly corresponds to TRBD2 (6 bases). The CDR3 is 11 residues long. The germline V gene has CDR1 SGHDT and CDR2 YYEEEE. The V and J ends lost 3 bases and 9 bases respectively, with 7 bases between them. The CDR3 reads CASSWRGEQFF. In DNA, the CDR3 is TGTGCCAGCAGCTGGCGGGGTGAGCAGTTCTTC.